What follows are 32 T cell receptor beta chains derived from one specimen sequenced in a study of T-cell memory formation after mild COVID-19. TCRdb itself ran the 5' RACE reads through MiXCR, one entry per CDR3 protein. The sample includes some 100,000 distinct CDR3 sequences, roughly 10% of them seen just once. Specimen: PBMCs or a T cell subset sorted from them (not recorded which). These receptors all stem from a man aged 18 to 30 who had mild COVID-19 (a few samples of this study predate the infection). Cell type and time point are not known.

The V call is TRBV4-1, the J call TRBJ2-3; unclear D gene. V was clipped by 3 bases and J by 1 base, with 8 bases between them. CDR3 length equals 14 residues. CDR1 is MGHRA, CDR2 YSYEKL, per germline. This CDR3 is CASSHQDGTDTQYF. The CDR3, as DNA: TGCGCCAGCAGCCACCAGGACGGCACAGATACGCAGTATTTT.

This clonotype has at least ten counts. The J gene is TRBJ2-1, the V gene TRBV4-3; 7 nucleotides line up with TRBD2. This CDR3 region has 16 residues. Germline V gene sequence: CDR1 LGHNA, CDR2 YSLEER. The V gene end was trimmed by 0 bases and the J gene end by 6 bases; junction bases not matched to a gene: 8. The CDR3 coding sequence is TGCGCCAGCAGCCAAGATCTCCGGGGGGTGGTCAATGAGCAGTTCTTC. This codes for CASSQDLRGVVNEQFF.

A few counts support this clonotype. This chain joins TRBV6-5 and TRBJ2-2; unclear D gene. V was trimmed by 5 bases and J by 0 bases, leaving 7 bases between them. Germline V gene sequence: CDR1 MNHEY, CDR2 SVGAGI. This CDR3 region has 14 residues. The CDR3 region has the DNA TGTGCCAGCAGTGGCTACGCGAACACCGGGGAGCTGTTTTTT. Residues: CASSGYANTGELFF.

This clonotype was found many times. The genes are TRBV20-1 and TRBJ2-7; 13 nucleotides align to TRBD2. V gave up 6 bases and J gave up 4 bases; unmatched junction bases: 6. This CDR3 has 14 residues. Germline V gene lookup returns CDR1 DFQATT and CDR2 SNEGSKA (reference sequence). The CDR3, as DNA: TGCAGTGCCCTCACGACTAGCGGGGGGTACGAGCAGTACGTC. It is translated as CSALTTSGGYEQYV.

This clonotype was counted a few times. V is TRBV7-9 and J is TRBJ1-1, with D unclear. V was clipped by 5 bases and J by 4 bases, with 17 bases between them. The CDR3 length is 15 residues. Germline V gene data show CDR1 as SEHNR and CDR2 as FQNEAQ (reference sequence). The CDR3 bases are TGTGCCAGCAGCCCCAAACTTGCGACGTCCACTGAAGCTTTCTTT. Its translation: CASSPKLATSTEAFF.

V is TRBV11-3 and J is TRBJ2-1; weak D call: TRBD2 (6 bases). In germline, CDR1 is SGHNT, CDR2 YENEEA. V shed 5 bases and J shed 10 bases, with 18 bases lying between them. The CDR3 is 14 amino acids. CDR3 sequence (DNA): TGTGCCAGCAGCCTTGGAGGGGAGGCGGAAGAGCAGTTCTTC. As protein: CASSLGGEAEEQFF.

The V gene is TRBV29-1, the J gene TRBJ2-7; D unresolved. Germline values: CDR1 SQVTM, CDR2 ANQGSEA. The CDR3 runs to 12 residues. Deletions cut 4 bases from V and 2 bases from J, with 9 bases between. The CDR3 DNA sequence: TGCAGCGTTGGAAGGGTGACCTACGAGCAGTACGTC. This sequence encodes CSVGRVTYEQYV.

This clonotype was seen a handful of times. This chain connects TRBV7-6 to TRBJ1-2; 7 bases match TRBD1. V was pared by 0 bases and J by 3 bases, with 7 bases of the junction left unmatched. The CDR3 runs 16 residues. The germline CDR1 and CDR2 sequences are SGHVS and FNYEAQ. Written as DNA, the CDR3 is TGTGCCAGCAGCTTAGCGCCGGGACAGCAAGACTATGGCTACACCTTC. Translation gives CASSLAPGQQDYGYTF.

This clonotype was counted only a few times. The V call is TRBV11-2, the J call TRBJ2-5; a weak D match, TRBD2 (5 bases). The CDR3 runs to 13 residues. V lost 5 bases and J lost 4, with 11 bases in between. CDR1 and CDR2 (germline): SGHAT, FQNNGV. CDR3 loop: CASSPRGLETQYF. DNA of the CDR3: TGTGCCAGCAGCCCAAGAGGGCTAGAGACCCAGTACTTC.

The chain uses TRBV27 and TRBJ2-7; 7 bases align to TRBD2. Per the germline V gene, CDR1 is MNHEY and CDR2 is SMNVEV (reference sequence). The V and J ends lost 6 bases and 2 bases, in that order; junction bases with no gene match: 4. This CDR3 has 13 amino acids. Here the CDR3 DNA reads TGTGCCAGCAGGGCGCTAGCGGCCTACGAGCAGTACGTC. This codes for CASRALAAYEQYV.

The rearrangement joins TRBV29-1 to TRBJ1-1; D is ambiguous. Per the germline V gene, CDR1 is SQVTM and CDR2 is ANQGSEA. Trimming stripped 7 bases from V and 1 base from J, with 10 bases between. This CDR3 region has 12 residues. The CDR3 loop reads CSALTENTEAFF. CDR3 coding DNA: TGCAGCGCACTTACAGAGAACACTGAAGCTTTCTTT.

The CDR3 spells CASSLSTGISYEQYF. The CDR3, as DNA: TGTGCCAGCAGCTTATCCACAGGTATTTCCTACGAGCAGTACTTC. This chain joins TRBV7-6 and TRBJ2-7, with D possibly matching TRBD1 (5 bases). CDR1 and CDR2 (germline): SGHVS, FNYEAQ. V was pared by 2 bases and J by 1 base, with 12 bases between. The CDR3 is 15 residues long.

This clonotype was seen ten or more times. The chain combines TRBV6-2 or TRBV6-3 with TRBJ2-1, with D possibly called TRBD1 or TRBD2 (7 bases each). Germline-derived CDR1 and CDR2 are MNHEY and SVGEGT. V lost 2 bases and J lost 2, with 10 bases in between. This CDR3 has 15 residues. CDR3 DNA sequence: TGTGCCAGCAGTTACCAGGGGGGGGCCTACAATGAGCAGTTCTTC. The encoded protein is CASSYQGGAYNEQFF.

This sequence joins TRBV24-1 and TRBJ2-1; weak D call: TRBD2 (5 bases). V lost 1 base to trimming and J lost 3 bases, with 24 bases between them. This CDR3 region has 20 residues. Germline loops: CDR1 KGHDR, CDR2 SFDVKD. This chain's CDR3 is CATSDFSVGAGVTGYNEQFF. The CDR3, as DNA: TGTGCCACCAGTGATTTTTCAGTAGGTGCCGGGGTAACGGGCTACAATGAGCAGTTCTTC.

This clonotype has just a few counts. V gene TRBV7-9 combines with J gene TRBJ2-3; D ambiguous. Germline V gene data show CDR1 as SEHNR and CDR2 as FQNEAQ (reference sequence). Deletions cut 5 bases from V and 0 bases from J, with 9 bases between. This CDR3 is 14 amino acids long. The CDR3 region is CASSDDISTDTQYF. In nucleotides, the CDR3 is TGTGCCAGCAGCGACGATATAAGCACAGATACGCAGTATTTT.

This chain uses TRBV5-1 with TRBJ2-7; maybe TRBD2 (6 bases). Germline V gene sequence: CDR1 SGHRS, CDR2 YFSETQ. V was pared by 4 bases and J by 4 bases, with 15 bases between. The CDR3 consists of 14 residues. CDR3 in amino acids: CASSPDNRGYEQYV. In nucleotides, the CDR3 is TGCGCCAGCAGCCCGGACAACCGGGGGTACGAGCAGTACGTC.

The chain recombines TRBV9 with TRBJ2-7; D gene ambiguous. CDR1 is SGDLS, CDR2 YYNGEE, per germline. The CDR3 loop spans 14 amino acids. Trimming took off 4 bases at V and 5 bases at J, with 16 bases between the two ends. CDR3 sequence (DNA): TGTGCCAGCAGCCCAGAGGAGTTGGGCCACGAGCAGTACTTC. It translates to CASSPEELGHEQYF.

The chain is built from TRBV4-1 and TRBJ1-1, with TRBD1 matching over 7 bases. Germline values: CDR1 MGHRA, CDR2 YSYEKL. With V trimmed by 1 base and J by 0 bases, 8 bases remained unmatched. The CDR3 is 17 amino acids. The CDR3 sequence: CASSQVEGASMNTEAFF. The CDR3 DNA sequence: TGCGCCAGCAGCCAAGTGGAGGGGGCTTCTATGAACACTGAAGCTTTCTTT.

The table lists this clonotype with a few counts. The gene calls are TRBV29-1 and TRBJ2-1; 7 nucleotides align to TRBD1. The length of the CDR3 is 13 residues. The germline CDR1 and CDR2 sequences are SQVTM and ANQGSEA. CDR3 DNA: TGCACCGTGACAGGGTGGGACTACAATGAGCAGTTCTTC. Its translation: CTVTGWDYNEQFF.

CDR3 in amino acids: CAIRSTEFYEQYV. CDR3 nucleotides: TGTGCCATCAGGTCGACAGAATTCTACGAGCAGTACGTC. The chain uses TRBV10-3 and TRBJ2-7; weak D call: TRBD1 (5 bases). CDR3 length: 13 amino acids. The germline gives CDR1 ENHRY, CDR2 SYGVKD. V gave up 6 bases and J gave up 3 bases, with 12 bases separating them.

This chain uses TRBV7-9 with TRBJ1-1; tentatively, D is TRBD1 (5 bases). The V end was cut by 6 bases, the J end by 2 bases, with 16 bases between. The CDR3 loop spans 15 amino acids. From germline, CDR1 is SEHNR and CDR2 FQNEAQ (reference sequence). The CDR3 loop reads CASRIFRQLNTEAFF. The CDR3 nucleotides are TGTGCCAGCAGGATTTTCCGACAGCTTAACACTGAAGCTTTCTTT.

The V and J genes are TRBV5-1 and TRBJ2-5; 8 bases line up with TRBD1. Germline V gene data show CDR1 as SGHRS and CDR2 as YFSETQ. The CDR3 extends over 15 amino acids. The trim removed 1 base at V and 5 bases at J, leaving 7 bases unmatched. CDR3 in amino acids: CASSLSQGAGETQYF. CDR3 bases: TGCGCCAGCAGCTTGAGTCAGGGGGCTGGGGAGACCCAGTACTTC. The full variable domain, rest sourced from reference TRBV5-1 and TRBJ2-5, is KAGVTQTPRYLIKTRGQQVTLSCSPISGHRSVSWYQQTPGQGLQFLFEYFSETQRNKGNFPGRFSGRQFSNSRSEMNVSTLELGDSALYLCASSLSQGAGETQYFGPGTRLLVL.

There are many counts of this clonotype. CDR3 nucleotides: TGCAGCGTTAGCGGGGGGAGCTCCTACGAGCAGTACTTC. Amino acid sequence: CSVSGGSSYEQYF. The rearrangement links TRBV29-1 to TRBJ2-7, with 9 bases fitting TRBD2. This CDR3 is 13 amino acids long. The V segment lost 5 bases and the J segment 0 bases; nucleotides outside the gene matches: 2. Germline V CDR1 and CDR2: SQVTM, ANQGSEA.

The CDR3 DNA follows: TGTGCCAGCAGCTCCCCAGGGGGACAAGAGACCCAGTACTTC. This gives the protein CASSSPGGQETQYF. The chain employs TRBV5-4 and TRBJ2-5; 7 bases are a match to TRBD1. In germline, CDR1 is SGHNT, CDR2 YYREEE (reference sequence). CDR3 size: 14 residues. Trimming at V came to 3 bases and at J to 2 bases, leaving 4 bases not matched to a gene.

This clonotype was seen a handful of times. The rearrangement joins TRBV3-1 to TRBJ2-3; 8 bases line up with TRBD2. Germline lookup yields CDR1 LGHDT and CDR2 YNNKEL (reference sequence). V was clipped by 1 base and J by 4 bases; unmatched bases: 1. The CDR3 has 14 amino acids. The CDR3 protein is CASSQGRGADTQYF. The CDR3 DNA is TGTGCCAGCAGCCAAGGGCGGGGGGCAGATACGCAGTATTTT.

This clonotype was recorded many times. A read error may produce the germline difference seen at one junction end. The CDR3 nucleotides are TGTGCCAGCAGCTTAGGGGGCACGTCCTATGAGCAGTACTTC. This encodes CASSLGGTSYEQYF. The gene calls are TRBV7-6 and TRBJ2-7, with D tentatively TRBD1 (5 bases). This CDR3 contains 14 residues. Looked up from germline, CDR1 is SGHVS and CDR2 is FNYEAQ.

The rearrangement joins TRBV6-5 to TRBJ1-2; maybe TRBD1 (5 bases). V lost 5 bases, J lost 4 bases, and 11 bases lay in between. The germline V gene encodes CDR1 MNHEY and CDR2 SVGAGI. This CDR3 comprises 13 residues. The chain's CDR3 is CASSPTGVYGYTF. CDR3 coding DNA: TGTGCCAGCAGTCCTACAGGAGTCTATGGCTACACCTTC.

This clonotype was detected a few times. The chain uses TRBV4-1 and TRBJ2-3, with D tentatively TRBD1 (5 bases). Germline CDR1 reads MGHRA; CDR2 reads YSYEKL. Trimming stripped 0 bases from V and 2 bases from J, with 9 bases between. This CDR3 contains 15 residues. The CDR3 spells CASSQDDRNTDTQYF. CDR3 sequence (DNA): TGCGCCAGCAGCCAAGATGACAGAAACACAGATACGCAGTATTTT.

Remarks on this clonotype: Since a much larger clone is just one base distant, this may be a read error. The chain joins TRBV11-3 to TRBJ2-1, with no clear D. V gave up 5 bases and J gave up 7 bases, with 12 bases separating them. There are 13 residues in the CDR3. Per germline, CDR1 SGHNT and CDR2 YENEEA. CDR3 sequence: CASSPSVWNEQFF. DNA for the CDR3: TGTGCCAGCAGCCCCTCCGTGTGGAATGAGCAGTTCTTC.

This clonotype was seen a few times. V gene TRBV7-9 combines with J gene TRBJ2-7, with 8 bases lining up with TRBD1. CDR3 length: 14 residues. Trimming cost V 5 bases and J 4 bases; bases outside gene matches: 7. Germline CDR1 and CDR2: SEHNR and FQNEAQ (reference sequence). CDR3 amino acids: CASSARDRSYEQYF. The CDR3 nucleotides are TGTGCCAGCAGCGCTCGGGACAGGAGTTACGAGCAGTACTTC. The full variable domain, completed using reference TRBV7-9 and TRBJ2-7, is DTGVSQNPRHKITKRGQNVTFRCDPISEHNRLYWYRQTLGQGPEFLTYFQNEAQLEKSRLLSDRFSAERPKGSFSTLEIQRTEQGDSAMYLCASSARDRSYEQYFGPGTRLTVT.

The chain links TRBV6-1 to TRBJ2-7; TRBD1 matches at 9 bases. V lost 4 bases to trimming and J lost 4 bases; unmatched junction nucleotides: 5. CDR3 length equals 14 residues. CDR1 and CDR2 from the germline V gene are MNHNS and SASEGT. The CDR3 DNA follows: TGTGCCAGCAGTGCTAGGGACAGGGAGTACGAGCAGTACGTC. This sequence encodes CASSARDREYEQYV.

This sequence joins TRBV7-2 and TRBJ2-3; TRBD2 matches 14 bases. V was clipped by 0 bases and J by 3 bases; unmatched bases: 8. Germline loops: CDR1 SGHTA, CDR2 FQGNSA. The CDR3 totals 19 residues. The DNA of the CDR3 is TGTGCCAGCAGCTTAGCCTCCGGGACTAGCGGGGGTCGTACAGATACGCAGTATTTT. Protein: CASSLASGTSGGRTDTQYF.